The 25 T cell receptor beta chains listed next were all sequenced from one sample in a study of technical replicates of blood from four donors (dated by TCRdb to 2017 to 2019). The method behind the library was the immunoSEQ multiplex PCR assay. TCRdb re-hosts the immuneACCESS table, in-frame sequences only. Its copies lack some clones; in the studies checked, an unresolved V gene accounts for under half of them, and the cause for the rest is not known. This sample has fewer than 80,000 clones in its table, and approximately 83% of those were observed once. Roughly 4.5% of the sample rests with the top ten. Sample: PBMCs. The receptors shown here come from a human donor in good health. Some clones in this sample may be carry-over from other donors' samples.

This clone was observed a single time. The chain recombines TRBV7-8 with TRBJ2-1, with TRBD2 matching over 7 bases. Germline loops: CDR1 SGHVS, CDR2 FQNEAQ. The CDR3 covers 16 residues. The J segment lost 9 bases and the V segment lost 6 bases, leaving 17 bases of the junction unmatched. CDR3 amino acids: CASRLSRGVMLGEQFF. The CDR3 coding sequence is TGTGCCAGCAGGTTATCACGGGGGGTAATGTTGGGTGAGCAGTTCTTC.

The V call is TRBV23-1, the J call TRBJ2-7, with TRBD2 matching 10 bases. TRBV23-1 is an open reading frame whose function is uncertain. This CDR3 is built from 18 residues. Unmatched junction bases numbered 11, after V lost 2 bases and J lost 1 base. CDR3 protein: CASSQANSGRKLSYEQYF. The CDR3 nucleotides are TGCGCCAGCAGTCAAGCGAATAGCGGGAGGAAATTATCCTACGAGCAGTACTTC.

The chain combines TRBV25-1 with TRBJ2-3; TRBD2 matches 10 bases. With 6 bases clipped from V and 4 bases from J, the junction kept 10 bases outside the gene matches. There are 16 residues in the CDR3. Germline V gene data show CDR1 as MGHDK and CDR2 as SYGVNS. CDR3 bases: TGTGCCAGCAGCGCCCACAGCGGGAGGGCCTCAGATACGCAGTATTTT. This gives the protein CASSAHSGRASDTQYF. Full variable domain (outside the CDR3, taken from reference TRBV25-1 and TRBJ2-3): EADIYQTPRYLVIGTGKKITLECSQTMGHDKMYWYQQDPGMELHLIHYSYGVNSTEKGDLSSESTVSRIRTEHFPLTLESARPSHTSQYLCASSAHSGRASDTQYFGPGTRLTVL.

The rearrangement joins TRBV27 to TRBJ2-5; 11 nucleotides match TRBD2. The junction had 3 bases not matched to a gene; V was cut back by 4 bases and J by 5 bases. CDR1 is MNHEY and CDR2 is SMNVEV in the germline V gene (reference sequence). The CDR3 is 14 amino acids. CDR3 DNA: TGTGCCAGCAGTTCTAGCGGGAGGTGGGAGACCCAGTACTTC. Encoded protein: CASSSSGRWETQYF.

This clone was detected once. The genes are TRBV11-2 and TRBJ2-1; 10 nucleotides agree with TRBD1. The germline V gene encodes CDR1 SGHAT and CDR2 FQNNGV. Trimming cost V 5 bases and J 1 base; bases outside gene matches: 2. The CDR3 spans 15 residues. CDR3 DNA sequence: TGTGCCAGCAGCGGGGGACAGGGGTCCTACAATGAGCAGTTCTTC. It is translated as CASSGGQGSYNEQFF.

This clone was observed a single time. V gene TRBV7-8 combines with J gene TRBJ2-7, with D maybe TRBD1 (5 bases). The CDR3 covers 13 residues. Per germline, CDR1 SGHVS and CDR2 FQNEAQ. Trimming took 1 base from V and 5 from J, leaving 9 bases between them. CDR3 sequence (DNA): TGTGCCAGCAGCTTAGAGGGGTATGACGAGCAGTACTTC. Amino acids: CASSLEGYDEQYF.

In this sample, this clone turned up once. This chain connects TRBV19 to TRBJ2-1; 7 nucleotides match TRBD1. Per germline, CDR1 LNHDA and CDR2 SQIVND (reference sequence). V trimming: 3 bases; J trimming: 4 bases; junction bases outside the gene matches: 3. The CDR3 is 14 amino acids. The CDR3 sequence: CASSMDRQYNEQFF. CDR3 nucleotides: TGTGCCAGTAGTATGGACAGGCAATACAATGAGCAGTTCTTC. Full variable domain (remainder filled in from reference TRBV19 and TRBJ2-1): DGGITQSPKYLFRKEGQNVTLSCEQNLNHDAMYWYRQDPGQGLRLIYYSQIVNDFQKGDIAEGYSVSREKKESFPLTVTSAQKNPTAFYLCASSMDRQYNEQFFGPGTRLTVL.

DNA for the CDR3: TGTGCCAGCAGCTCGGGGAGAATGGGGATTTCACCCCTCCACTTT. This codes for CASSSGRMGISPLHF. The chain carries TRBV5-6 and TRBJ1-6, with D hard to call. The CDR3 contains 15 residues. CDR1 is SGHDT and CDR2 is YYEEEE in the germline V gene. V shed 3 bases and J shed 9 bases, with 16 bases lying between them.

Here the CDR3 reads CASRGTGGPYEQYF. The CDR3 region has the DNA TGTGCCAGTAGAGGGACAGGGGGTCCCTACGAGCAGTACTTC. This chain links TRBV19 with TRBJ2-7, with TRBD1 matching 11 bases. CDR3 length equals 14 residues. The germline CDR1 and CDR2 sequences are LNHDA and SQIVND (reference sequence). Trimming cost V 6 bases and J 2 bases; bases outside gene matches: 3.

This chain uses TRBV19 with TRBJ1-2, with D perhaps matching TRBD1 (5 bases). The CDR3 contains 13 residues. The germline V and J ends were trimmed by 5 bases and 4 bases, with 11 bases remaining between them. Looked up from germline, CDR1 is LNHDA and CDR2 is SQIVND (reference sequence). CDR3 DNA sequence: TGTGCCAGTAGTCGACAGTACCTCTATGGCTACACCTTC. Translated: CASSRQYLYGYTF.

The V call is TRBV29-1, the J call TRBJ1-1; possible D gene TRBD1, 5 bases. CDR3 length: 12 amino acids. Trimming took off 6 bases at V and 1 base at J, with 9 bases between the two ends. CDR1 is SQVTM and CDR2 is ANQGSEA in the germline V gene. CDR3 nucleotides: TGCAGCGTCGCCCAGGGGAACACTGAAGCTTTCTTT. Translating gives CSVAQGNTEAFF.

CDR3 in amino acids: CASTPRRDRKETQYF. The CDR3 DNA reads as TGTGCCAGCACACCCCGGCGGGACAGGAAAGAGACCCAGTACTTC. The J gene is TRBJ2-5, the V gene TRBV7-8, with 8 positions matching TRBD1. CDR3 length: 15 residues. The V gene's germline CDR1 is SGHVS and CDR2 FQNEAQ. After removal of 7 bases from V and 3 bases from J, the junction contained 10 bases not matched to a gene. Variable domain in full (rest from reference TRBV7-8 and TRBJ2-5): GAGVSQSPRYKVAKRGQDVALRCDPISGHVSLFWYQQALGQGPEFLTYFQNEAQLDKSGLPSDRFFAERPEGSVSTLKIQRTQQEDSAVYLCASTPRRDRKETQYFGPGTRLLVL.

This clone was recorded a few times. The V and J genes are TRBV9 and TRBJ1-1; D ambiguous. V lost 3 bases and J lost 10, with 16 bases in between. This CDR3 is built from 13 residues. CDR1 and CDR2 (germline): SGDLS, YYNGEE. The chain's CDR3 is CASSGSPGLGAFF. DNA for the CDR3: TGTGCCAGCAGCGGCTCCCCCGGACTGGGAGCTTTCTTT.

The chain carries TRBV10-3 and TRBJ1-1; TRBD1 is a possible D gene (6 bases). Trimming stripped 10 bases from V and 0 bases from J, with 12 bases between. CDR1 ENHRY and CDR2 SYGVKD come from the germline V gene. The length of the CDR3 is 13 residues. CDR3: CATNRVVNTEAFF. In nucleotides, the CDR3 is TGTGCCACCAACAGGGTGGTGAACACTGAAGCTTTCTTT.

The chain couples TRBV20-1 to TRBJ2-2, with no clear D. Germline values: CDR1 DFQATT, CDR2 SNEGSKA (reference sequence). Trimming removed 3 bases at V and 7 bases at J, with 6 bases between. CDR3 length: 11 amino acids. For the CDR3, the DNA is TGCAGTGCTAGGGCGGTCGGGGAGCTGTTTTTT. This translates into CSARAVGELFF.

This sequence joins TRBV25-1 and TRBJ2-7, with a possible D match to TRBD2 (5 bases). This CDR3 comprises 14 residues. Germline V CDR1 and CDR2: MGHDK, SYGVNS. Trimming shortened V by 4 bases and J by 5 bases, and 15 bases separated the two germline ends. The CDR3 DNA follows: TGTGCCAGCAGTGGCAACCGGGATCGTGACGAGCAGTACTTC. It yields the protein CASSGNRDRDEQYF.

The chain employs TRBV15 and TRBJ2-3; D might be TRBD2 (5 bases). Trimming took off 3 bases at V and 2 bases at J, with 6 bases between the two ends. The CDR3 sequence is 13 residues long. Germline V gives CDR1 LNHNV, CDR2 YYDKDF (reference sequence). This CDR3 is CATSRGDTDTQYF. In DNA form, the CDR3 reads TGTGCCACCAGCAGGGGAGACACAGATACGCAGTATTTT.

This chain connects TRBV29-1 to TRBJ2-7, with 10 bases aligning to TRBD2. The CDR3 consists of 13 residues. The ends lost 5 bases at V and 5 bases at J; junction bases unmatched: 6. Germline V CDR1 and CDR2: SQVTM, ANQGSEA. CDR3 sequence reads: CSVFSGRSNEQYF. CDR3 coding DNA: TGCAGCGTTTTTAGCGGGAGGAGTAACGAGCAGTACTTC.

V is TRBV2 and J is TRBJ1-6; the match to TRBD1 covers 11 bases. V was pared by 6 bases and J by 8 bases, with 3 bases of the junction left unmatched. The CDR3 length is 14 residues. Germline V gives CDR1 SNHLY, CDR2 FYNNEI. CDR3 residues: CASRKGQGDSPLHF. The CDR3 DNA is TGTGCCAGCAGGAAGGGACAGGGGGATTCACCCCTCCACTTT.

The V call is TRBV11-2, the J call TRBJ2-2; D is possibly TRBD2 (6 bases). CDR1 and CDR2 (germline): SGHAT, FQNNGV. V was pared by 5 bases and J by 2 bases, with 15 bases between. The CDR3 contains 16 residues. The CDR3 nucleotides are TGTGCCAGCAGCCGAGAGGGGACTTTCAACACCGGGGAGCTGTTTTTT. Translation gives CASSREGTFNTGELFF.

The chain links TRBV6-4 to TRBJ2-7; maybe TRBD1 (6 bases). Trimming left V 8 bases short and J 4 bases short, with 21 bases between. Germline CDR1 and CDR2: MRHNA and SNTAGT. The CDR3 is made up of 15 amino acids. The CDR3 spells CASSYTGSPIYEQYF. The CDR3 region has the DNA TGTGCCAGCTCCTACACAGGGTCCCCAATATACGAGCAGTACTTC.

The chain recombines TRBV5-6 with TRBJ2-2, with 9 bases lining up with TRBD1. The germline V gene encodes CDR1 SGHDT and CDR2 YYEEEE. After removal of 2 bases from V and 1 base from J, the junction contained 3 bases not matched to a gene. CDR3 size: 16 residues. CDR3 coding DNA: TGTGCCAGCAGCTTATTGGACAGGGGGAACACCGGGGAGCTGTTTTTT. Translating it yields CASSLLDRGNTGELFF.

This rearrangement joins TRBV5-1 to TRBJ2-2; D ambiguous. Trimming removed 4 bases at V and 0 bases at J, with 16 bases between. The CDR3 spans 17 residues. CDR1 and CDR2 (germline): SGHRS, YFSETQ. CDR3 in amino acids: CASSPFASSANTGELFF. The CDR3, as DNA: TGCGCCAGCAGCCCTTTTGCTAGTTCGGCGAACACCGGGGAGCTGTTTTTT.

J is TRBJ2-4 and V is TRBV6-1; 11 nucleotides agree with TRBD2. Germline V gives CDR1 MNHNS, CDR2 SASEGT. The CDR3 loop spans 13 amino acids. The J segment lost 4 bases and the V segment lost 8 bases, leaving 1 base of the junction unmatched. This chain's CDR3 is CASLAGGKNIQYF. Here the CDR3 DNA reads TGTGCCAGCTTAGCGGGGGGGAAAAACATTCAGTACTTC.

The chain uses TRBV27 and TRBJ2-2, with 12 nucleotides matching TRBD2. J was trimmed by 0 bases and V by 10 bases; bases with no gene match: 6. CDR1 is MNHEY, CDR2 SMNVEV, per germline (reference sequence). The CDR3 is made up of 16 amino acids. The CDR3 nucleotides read TGTGCCACCGTAGGACTAGCGGGATCGAACACCGGGGAGCTGTTTTTT. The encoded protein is CATVGLAGSNTGELFF.